This T cell receptor beta chain was documented in a study of T cell responses to AZD1222 COVID-19 vaccine. The wider study: Second doses that came at about 4 or about 12 weeks were put together.

Notes on the study in general: White British donors predominated, females outnumbered males, and clonal diversity was possibly underestimated. The study found Spike-specific TCR breadth and depth rose after two AZD1222 doses. At 160-218 and 743-854, vaccine-associated CD4 TCRs were dominant, and they spanned spike.

Details on this clone: Its matching antigen is unknown.

Clones were sequenced by immunoSEQ multiplex PCR, and TCRdb holds only the in-frame ones, with some missing. The table records 100,000 or so clones, approximately 90% of them present only once. The sequences come from peripheral blood, collected on day 0 of AZD1222 vaccination. The receptor was isolated from an adult in good health.

The CDR3 bases are TGTGCCAGCAGCCAAGCGCACACAGGATATGGCTACACCTTC. It codes for CASSQAHTGYGYTF. This chain uses TRBV3-1 (or the pseudogene TRBV3-2) with TRBJ1-2, with D maybe TRBD1 (5 bases). The CDR3 runs 14 residues. Trimming removed 1 base from V and 5 bases from J, with 11 bases in between. Germline assignment: CDR1 LGHDT and CDR2 YNNKEL (reference sequence).